Shown below are 18 T cell receptor beta chains from a single sample sequenced in a study of T cell changes during pregnancy in multiple sclerosis. Libraries were prepared by immunoSEQ multiplex PCR; TCRdb keeps only in-frame clonotypes and omits some of them. The sample carries about 44,000 clones, approximately 96% recorded once. This specimen was peripheral blood, taken in the second trimester of pregnancy. The receptors originated from a female donor with multiple sclerosis, enrolled in a pregnancy study.

This chain uses TRBV10-2 with TRBJ2-1; 7 bases align to TRBD1. Germline loops: CDR1 WSHSY, CDR2 SAAADI. The V segment lost 7 bases and the J segment 10 bases; nucleotides outside the gene matches: 7. The CDR3 runs to 12 residues. CDR3 region: CASIPEQGEQFF. As DNA, the CDR3 is TGCGCCAGCATACCAGAACAGGGGGAGCAGTTCTTC.

This chain joins TRBV7-2 and TRBJ2-1; 8 bases map to TRBD2. The germline CDR1 and CDR2 sequences are SGHTA and FQGNSA. The CDR3 contains 15 residues. Unmatched junction bases numbered 4, after V lost 5 bases and J lost 1 base. In nucleotides, the CDR3 is TGTGCCAGCAGCCCATTAGCGGGGTCCTACAATGAGCAGTTCTTC. Its protein product is CASSPLAGSYNEQFF.

The V gene is TRBV6-5, the J gene TRBJ1-2; 9 bases fit TRBD1. The CDR3 covers 12 residues. With 6 bases clipped from V and 8 bases from J, the junction kept 4 bases outside the gene matches. Germline V CDR1 and CDR2: MNHEY, SVGAGI. The CDR3 protein is CASRRTGDGYTF. The CDR3 DNA follows: TGTGCCAGCAGGAGGACAGGGGACGGCTACACCTTC.

The J gene is TRBJ2-2, the V gene TRBV27, with a tentative D call TRBD1 (6 bases). CDR1 and CDR2 from the germline V gene are MNHEY and SMNVEV (reference sequence). V was trimmed by 4 bases and J by 2 bases, leaving 11 bases between them. This CDR3 is 15 amino acids long. CDR3 loop: CASSSGTFNTGELFF. For the CDR3, the DNA is TGTGCCAGCAGTTCTGGGACATTTAACACCGGGGAGCTGTTTTTT.

V is TRBV2 and J is TRBJ2-6; 7 nucleotides match TRBD1. The CDR3 sequence is 16 residues long. J gave up 2 bases and V 7 bases, and 8 bases lay outside the gene matches. Per germline, CDR1 SNHLY and CDR2 FYNNEI. The CDR3 region is CASTREGAAGANVLTF. As DNA, the CDR3 is TGTGCCAGCACCAGAGAGGGGGCTGCTGGGGCCAACGTCCTGACTTTC.

The chain has TRBV7-9 and TRBJ2-1, with 7 bases matching TRBD2. Trimming cost V 3 bases and J 1 base; bases outside gene matches: 6. The CDR3 contains 16 residues. The germline CDR1 and CDR2 sequences are SEHNR and FQNEAQ (reference sequence). The CDR3 protein is CASSFSLAQSYNEQFF. The CDR3 nucleotides are TGTGCCAGCAGCTTCTCACTAGCGCAGTCCTACAATGAGCAGTTCTTC.

V is TRBV28 and J is TRBJ1-4, with D hard to call. This CDR3 spans 13 amino acids. The V gene's germline CDR1 is MDHEN and CDR2 SYDVKM. Between the trimmed V and J ends, which lost 5 bases and 3 bases, there was a span of 7 bases. The chain's CDR3 is CASSPFANEKLFF. DNA for the CDR3: TGTGCCAGCAGTCCCTTCGCTAATGAAAAACTGTTTTTT.

DNA of the CDR3: TGTGCCAGCTCACCACGGGACAGGGGAGGTGGATTTCAGCCCCAGCATTTT. Translating it yields CASSPRDRGGGFQPQHF. The rearrangement links TRBV18 to TRBJ1-5, with 10 bases lining up with TRBD1. The CDR3 runs to 17 residues. The J segment lost 6 bases and the V segment lost 1 base, leaving 9 bases of the junction unmatched. Germline assignment: CDR1 KGHSH and CDR2 LQKENI.

The chain uses TRBV9 and TRBJ2-7; 10 bases agree with TRBD2. The CDR3 consists of 15 residues. Trimming took 0 bases from V and 5 from J; bases not matched to a gene: 5. CDR1 and CDR2 (germline): SGDLS, YYNGEE. The CDR3 loop is CASSVGTSGNHEQYF. The CDR3 bases are TGTGCCAGCAGCGTAGGTACTAGCGGGAACCACGAGCAGTACTTC.

The rearrangement uses TRBV5-1 and TRBJ1-4; 8 bases fit TRBD1. The V gene's germline CDR1 is SGHRS and CDR2 YFSETQ. This CDR3 region has 17 residues. With V trimmed by 0 bases and J by 3 bases, 7 bases remained unmatched. CDR3 coding DNA: TGCGCCAGCAGCTTGGGATCAGGGGGCTACGCTAATGAAAAACTGTTTTTT. Translated: CASSLGSGGYANEKLFF.

The chain joins TRBV7-5 to TRBJ2-5; the table's TRBD1 call for D was not verified on the DNA. TRBV7-5 is recorded as a pseudogene. CDR3 length: 14 amino acids. The CDR3 nucleotides are TGTGTCAGAAGCTTAGGGACAGACCAAGAGACCCAGTACTTC. Translation: CVRSLGTDQETQYF.

V usage is TRBV18 and J usage is TRBJ1-5; possible D gene TRBD1, 5 bases. The V gene lost 6 bases and the J gene lost 0 bases, with 9 bases spanning the gap. The CDR3 is 14 amino acids. The germline V gene encodes CDR1 KGHSH and CDR2 LQKENI. Here the CDR3 DNA reads TGTGCCAGCTCCCGACAGCATAGCAATCAGCCCCAGCATTTT. This gives the protein CASSRQHSNQPQHF.

V is TRBV7-3 and J is TRBJ2-3, with 9 bases identical to TRBD1. CDR1 is SGHTA, CDR2 FQGTGA, per germline. This CDR3 has 13 residues. Trimming took 5 bases from V and 8 from J; bases not matched to a gene: 5. CDR3 amino acids: CASSLGTGSTQYF. The CDR3 nucleotides read TGTGCCAGCAGCCTCGGGACAGGGAGTACGCAGTATTTT. The whole variable domain, filled in from reference TRBV7-3 and TRBJ2-3, reads GAGVSQTPSNKVTEKGKYVELRCDPISGHTALYWYRQSLGQGPEFLIYFQGTGAADDSGLPNDRFFAVRPEGSVSTLKIQRTERGDSAVYLCASSLGTGSTQYFGPGTRLTVL.

V usage is TRBV5-1 and J usage is TRBJ1-1; 9 bases fit TRBD1. Germline-derived CDR1 and CDR2 are SGHRS and YFSETQ. This CDR3 is 17 amino acids long. Unmatched junction bases numbered 6, after V lost 0 bases and J lost 0 bases. CDR3: CASSLAPGTGLNTEAFF. The CDR3 DNA is TGCGCCAGCAGCTTGGCCCCCGGGACAGGGCTGAACACTGAAGCTTTCTTT.

The CDR3 region has the DNA TGCAGCGTTGAAGTCGGGACAGCTGAAGCTTTCTTT. This gives the protein CSVEVGTAEAFF. The V gene is TRBV29-1, the J gene TRBJ1-1; the match to TRBD1 covers 7 bases. In germline, CDR1 is SQVTM, CDR2 ANQGSEA. V was pared by 1 base and J by 6 bases, with 2 bases of the junction left unmatched. CDR3 length: 12 amino acids.

The V call is TRBV2, the J call TRBJ1-2; 10 bases fit TRBD1. Germline V CDR1 and CDR2: SNHLY, FYNNEI. The CDR3 consists of 14 residues. Trimming took 9 bases from V and 8 from J; bases not matched to a gene: 12. CDR3 sequence (DNA): TGTGCCAGGAATAGGGACAGGGGCTCTTACGGCTACACCTTC. This codes for CARNRDRGSYGYTF.

The rearrangement uses TRBV4-3 and TRBJ2-5; D is perhaps TRBD2 (5 bases). Deletions cut 0 bases from V and 4 bases from J, with 15 bases between. Germline V gene lookup returns CDR1 LGHNA and CDR2 YSLEER. CDR3 length: 16 residues. The CDR3 is CASSQDNRGLGETQYF. The CDR3 region has the DNA TGCGCCAGCAGCCAAGATAATCGGGGTCTCGGAGAGACCCAGTACTTC.

The J gene is TRBJ2-6, the V gene TRBV9; maybe TRBD1 (6 bases). The V and J ends lost 2 bases and 3 bases respectively, with 15 bases between them. Germline V CDR1 and CDR2: SGDLS, YYNGEE. The CDR3 is 17 residues long. CDR3 nucleotide sequence: TGTGCCAGCAGCGTCGGCGTGGGGGCCGGTGGGGCCAACGTCCTGACTTTC. Its protein product is CASSVGVGAGGANVLTF.